Listed below are T cell receptor beta chains from one sample, sequenced in a study of CD8+ T cells in alopecia areata. Clones were read by immunoSEQ multiplex PCR, and TCRdb kept only the in-frame ones, dropping some. This sample has fewer than 250,000 clones, with approximately 40% found just once. Sequenced material: CD4+ T cells sorted from blood, taken at roughly week 36, from a patient treated with tofacitinib. The receptors stem from a human donor with alopecia areata. Each CDR3 is given with its conserved first and last residue. The order of the fields is J gene, V gene, CDR3 protein.

>TRBJ2-1|TRBV5-1
CASGRGLAAGNEQFF
>TRBJ1-4|TRBV18
CASSPVRATEKLFF
>TRBJ1-1|TRBV20-1
CSARQGSEAFF
>TRBJ1-1|TRBV10-3
CAIKQGLQTEAFF
>TRBJ2-1|TRBV6-5
CASSYGGGGEQFF
>TRBJ2-7|TRBV18
CASSRDQAGYEQYF
>TRBJ2-7|TRBV10-3
CAINPGQGSNEQYF
>TRBJ2-2|TRBV7-6
CASSRLAGNTGELFF
>TRBJ2-3|TRBV7-2
CASNLGTSGRRTDTQYF
>TRBJ2-3|TRBV30
CAWTGGAYTQYF
>TRBJ1-3|TRBV15
CATSRGPGSGNTIYF
>TRBJ1-2|TRBV30
CAWSVQGGNYGYTF
>TRBJ2-1|TRBV7-2
CASSLVASGRGSYNEQFF
>TRBJ2-2|TRBV2
CASSALGAGVLAGELFF
>TRBJ2-3|TRBV6-1
CASRGSTDTQYF
>TRBJ2-2|TRBV9
CASSDARDDFTGELFF
>TRBJ1-1|TRBV29-1
CSVDKGRQAFF